One sample yielded the 10 T cell receptor beta chains listed below, sequenced in a study of cytomegalovirus exposure and HLA in healthy donors. The PCR was carried out with 60 Vbeta primers and 13 Jbeta primers. Sequencing used immunoSEQ multiplex PCR; TCRdb keeps in-frame clones, though not all of them. The sample has about 77,000 clones; 78% are singletons. The source material was PBMCs. The receptors here all came from a man between 35 and 55 years old in good health and CMV-seronegative.

On this clone itself: The junction departs from germline at one end; a sequencing error may be responsible. The rearrangement uses TRBV7-2 and TRBJ2-7, with 11 nucleotides matching TRBD2. The CDR3 length is 14 residues. The germline CDR1 and CDR2 sequences are SGHTA and FQGNSA. The CDR3 loop is CASSLEYWTSGHIF. DNA of the CDR3: TGTGCCAGCAGCTTGGAGTATTGGACTAGCGGGCATATCTTC. The whole variable domain, filled in from reference TRBV7-2 and TRBJ2-7, reads GAGVSQSPSNKVTEKGKDVELRCDPISGHTALYWYRQSLGQGLEFLIYFQGNSAPDKSGLPSDRFSAERTGGSVSTLTIQRTQQEDSAVYLCASSLEYWTSGHIFGPGTRLTVT.

Regarding this clone: A junction end diverges from the germline sequence, so it may reflect a read error. The J gene is TRBJ2-1, the V gene TRBV7-7; 8 nucleotides match TRBD1. CDR3 length: 14 residues. CDR1 SSHAT and CDR2 FNYEAQ come from the germline V gene (reference sequence). This chain's CDR3 is CASSFDRGSNEQFF. CDR3 bases: TGTGCTAGCAGCTTCGACAGGGGAAGCAATGAGCAGTTCTTC.

The V and J genes are TRBV28 and TRBJ2-5; D may be TRBD1 (6 bases). V was shortened by 8 bases and J by 4 bases, with 23 bases between the two germline ends. The CDR3 is 16 amino acids. Germline loops: CDR1 MDHEN, CDR2 SYDVKM. CDR3 sequence reads: CASCSMDSLKGETQYF. CDR3 bases: TGTGCCAGCTGCTCTATGGACAGCCTTAAGGGAGAGACCCAGTACTTC.

This chain connects TRBV6-6 to TRBJ1-2; 9 nucleotides agree with TRBD1. The germline CDR1 and CDR2 sequences are MNHNY and SVGAGI (reference sequence). The CDR3 loop spans 14 amino acids. V lost 7 bases, J lost 5 bases, and 8 bases stayed unmatched. The CDR3 region is CASKSSGQGYGYTF. In DNA, the CDR3 is TGTGCCAGCAAAAGTTCGGGACAGGGTTATGGCTACACCTTC.

The chain joins TRBV7-9 to TRBJ2-3; the D gene is possibly TRBD2 (5 bases). V lost 3 bases, J lost 3 bases, and 13 bases lay in between. The CDR3 is 15 residues long. CDR1 and CDR2 (germline): SEHNR, FQNEAQ (reference sequence). CDR3 residues: CASSFPTRGTDTQYF. Here the CDR3 DNA reads TGTGCCAGCAGCTTCCCGACCCGAGGGACAGATACGCAGTATTTT.

This chain links TRBV6-6 with TRBJ2-5; no clear D gene. Germline-derived CDR1 and CDR2 are MNHNY and SVGAGI (reference sequence). V gave up 4 bases and J gave up 14 bases, with 11 bases separating them. This CDR3 contains 10 residues. The CDR3 nucleotides are TGTGCCAGCAGTTCTGATGACATTTACTTC. Amino acid sequence: CASSSDDIYF.

This clone was seen only a few times. The V call is TRBV5-6, the J call TRBJ2-3; a weak D match, TRBD2 (6 bases). CDR1 and CDR2 (germline): SGHDT, YYEEEE. The germline V and J ends were trimmed by 4 bases and 4 bases, with 19 bases remaining between them. This CDR3 contains 16 residues. CDR3 bases: TGTGCCAGCAGCCCTACACGGGGACTTAGTTCAGATACGCAGTATTTT. Its translation is CASSPTRGLSSDTQYF. Full variable domain (missing parts from reference TRBV5-6 and TRBJ2-3): DAGVTQSPTHLIKTRGQQVTLRCSPKSGHDTVSWYQQALGQGPQFIFQYYEEEERQRGNFPDRFSGHQFPNYSSELNVNALLLGDSALYLCASSPTRGLSSDTQYFGPGTRLTVL.

The V call is TRBV11-2, the J call TRBJ2-5, with 10 bases lining up with TRBD2. The CDR3 sequence is 18 residues long. Trimming cost V 1 base and J 5 bases; bases outside gene matches: 13. Per the germline V gene, CDR1 is SGHAT and CDR2 is FQNNGV. CDR3 coding DNA: TGTGCCAGCAGCTTAGCTCTAGCGGGAGCGGAGCGGTTGGAGACCCAGTACTTC. It yields the protein CASSLALAGAERLETQYF.

CDR3 region: CASSLSKASGTDTQYF. CDR3 in DNA: TGTGCCAGCAGTTTATCGAAGGCTAGCGGCACAGATACGCAGTATTTT. This sequence joins TRBV27 and TRBJ2-3, with D possibly being TRBD2 (6 bases). This CDR3 has 16 amino acids. CDR1 MNHEY and CDR2 SMNVEV come from the germline V gene (reference sequence). Trimming removed 0 bases from V and 1 base from J, with 11 bases in between.

The rearrangement uses TRBV7-3 and TRBJ1-3; no reliable D call. The ends were cut back, 5 bases at V and 1 base at J, with 12 bases in the middle. The CDR3 has 15 residues. Germline V gene lookup returns CDR1 SGHTA and CDR2 FQGTGA. The CDR3 spells CASSIDGVSGNTIYF. The CDR3 DNA follows: TGTGCCAGCAGCATAGACGGGGTTTCTGGAAACACCATATATTTT.